The text below deals with one T cell receptor (beta chain). Its target antigen remains unknown. No qualities accompany the bases; no much larger clone lies one base away. Libraries were made using PCR. Sequencing used an Illumina HiSeq 2000. TCRdb reprocessing: public reads trimmed at Q25 with fastp, clones called with MiXCR, in-frame beta chains kept. Here each entry gathers all rows of one CDR3 protein and keeps the most common genes and DNA. This sample lists 15,000 or so distinct CDR3 sequences; roughly 60% were detected once. The ten largest clonotypes hold 32% of the sample. Including cysteine and phenylalanine, the CDR3 has 15 amino acids. CDR3 DNA only is kept here, 45 bases in frame from base 1. The junction shows trimming of 7 bases on V and 2 bases on J, and the gene matches do not reach 6 bases of it. This specimen belongs to a study of tumor-infiltrating lymphocytes in oesophageal squamous cell carcinoma (dated by TCRdb to 2015 to 2016).

The receptor was derived from a female donor with esophageal squamous cell carcinoma. The specimen sequenced was esophageal tumor tissue. The chain employs TRBV12-3 or TRBV12-4 and TRBJ2-3; TRBD2 fits 10 bases in the junction. The CDR3 protein: CASTSGRGFTDTQYF. The DNA sequence is as follows: TGTGCCAGCACCAGCGGGAGGGGATTCACAGATACGCAGTATTTT.